Listed below are T cell receptor beta chains from one sample, sequenced in a study of cytomegalovirus exposure and HLA in healthy donors. Generated by immunoSEQ multiplex PCR, the TCRdb table keeps only in-frame clones and is missing some. Among over 150,000 clones listed, 65% to 85% were seen once. The sample taken for sequencing was PBMCs. Receptor source: a woman aged 40 to 55 in good health and CMV-seropositive. Both conserved end residues are part of each CDR3. Fields, in order: D gene, V gene, J gene, clone size, CDR3 DNA, CDR3 protein. A D gene is named only where the DNA matches it firmly. Only part of the rows carry a size: once, few, many, or a class if the clone is expanded.

TRBD2,TRBV28,TRBJ2-7,few,TGTGCCAGCAGTTCCATAAACGGGAGGGTATACGAGCAGTACTTC,CASSSINGRVYEQYF
TRBD1,TRBV7-9,TRBJ2-7,.,TGTGCCAGCAGCAGCTGGGACAGAGGCTACGAGCAGTACTTC,CASSSWDRGYEQYF
.,TRBV11-2,TRBJ2-2,.,TGTGCCAGCAGCTTAGATGGCCAGCGGGCAAACACCGGGGAGCTGTTTTTT,CASSLDGQRANTGELFF
TRBD1,TRBV5-5,TRBJ1-5,.,TGTGCCAGCAGCCCCATTTTACAGGGGAATCAGCCCCAGCATTTT,CASSPILQGNQPQHF
.,TRBV5-1,TRBJ2-2,.,TGCGCCAGCAGCCCCACCCAGGTGCCCGGGGAGCTGTTTTTT,CASSPTQVPGELFF
.,TRBV19,TRBJ1-5,.,TGTGCCAGTAGTATAACAGTGTATAGCAATCAGCCCCAGCATTTT,CASSITVYSNQPQHF
.,TRBV5-1,TRBJ1-1,.,TGCGCCAGCAGCTTGGGGCAGGGTCGTGGGTACACTGAAGCTTTCTTT,CASSLGQGRGYTEAFF
TRBD2,TRBV18,TRBJ2-1,.,TGTGCCAGCTCACCACCCGCTAGCGGGGGGCCCTACAATGAGCAGTTCTTC,CASSPPASGGPYNEQFF
.,TRBV20-1,TRBJ1-1,.,TGCAGGGGCATGGGTACTGAAGCTTTCTTT,CRGMGTEAFF
.,TRBV4-1,TRBJ2-7,once,TGCGCCAGCAGCACACAGAGCTCCTACGAGCAGTACTTC,CASSTQSSYEQYF
.,TRBV5-1,TRBJ2-1,.,TGCGCCAGCAGCGCTAGGGGGGGGTATGAGCAGTTCTTC,CASSARGGYEQFF
TRBD2,TRBV29-1,TRBJ2-1,.,TGCAGCGTAACTAGCGGGGTTTACAATGAGCAGTTCTTC,CSVTSGVYNEQFF
.,TRBV5-1,TRBJ2-3,.,TGCGCCAGCAGCCCGGGAGTAAGCACAGATACGCAGTATTTT,CASSPGVSTDTQYF
TRBD1,TRBV2,TRBJ2-7,.,TGTGCCAGCAGACCCGGGACAGGGGGGTACGAGCAGTACTTC,CASRPGTGGYEQYF
.,TRBV11-3,TRBJ1-2,.,TGTGCCAGCAGCTTAGTCTCATCGGGCCGGGGAAACTATGGCTACACCTTC,CASSLVSSGRGNYGYTF
TRBD1,TRBV25-1,TRBJ1-2,.,TGTGCCAGCAGCTCAGGTCCGGGACAGGGTTGTGGCTACACCTTC,CASSSGPGQGCGYTF
.,TRBV28,TRBJ2-3,.,TGTGCCAGCTCCGAGGGCGGACGCACAGATACGCAGTATTTT,CASSEGGRTDTQYF
.,TRBV13,TRBJ1-5,.,TGTGCCAGCAGCTTTAAAGGGCAGGGTAGCAATCAGCCCCAGCATTTT,CASSFKGQGSNQPQHF
.,TRBV19,TRBJ1-1,.,TGTGCCAGTAGTAACCCGATTTCCGGGGTCCGGTTCACTGAAGCTTTCTTT,CASSNPISGVRFTEAFF
TRBD2,TRBV4-1,TRBJ2-5,.,TGCGCCAGCAGCCAAGGGTCTGCGGGAGGTCAAGAGACCCAGTACTTC,CASSQGSAGGQETQYF
TRBD2,TRBV7-9,TRBJ2-7,.,TGTGCCAGCAGCACGACTAGCGGGTACTACGAGCAGTACTTC,CASSTTSGYYEQYF
TRBD1,TRBV7-9,TRBJ2-1,.,TGTGCCAGCAGCTCCGGGACAGGGGCGGAAGGCTACAATGAGCAGTTCTTC,CASSSGTGAEGYNEQFF
TRBD1,TRBV28,TRBJ1-5,.,TGTGCCAGCAGTTCGACAGGGAATAAGGATCAGCCCCAGCATTTT,CASSSTGNKDQPQHF
.,TRBV6-5,TRBJ1-2,few,TGTGCCAGCAGGGAAAAACAGGGAGTATATGGCTACACCTTC,CASREKQGVYGYTF
TRBD1,TRBV30,TRBJ2-3,few,TGTGCCTGGACAGGGGGCCGGCAGACAGATACGCAGTATTTT,CAWTGGRQTDTQYF
TRBD1,TRBV28,TRBJ1-4,.,TGTGCCAGCATCACCGGGCGGGACAGGCCCTTTGGTAGTGAAAAACTGTTTTTT,CASITGRDRPFGSEKLFF
.,TRBV19,TRBJ1-5,.,TGTGCCAGTAGTACACAGGGTTGGGACCAGCCCCAGCATTTT,CASSTQGWDQPQHF
.,TRBV18,TRBJ2-3,.,TGTGCCAGCTCGCGTCCTTCCGGGAGCACAGATACGCAGTATTTT,CASSRPSGSTDTQYF
.,TRBV28,TRBJ1-1,few,TGTGCCAGCAGTTTGCCCCCCGGGCTCGGAGGGGCTTTCTTT,CASSLPPGLGGAFF
.,TRBV10-3,TRBJ2-3,.,TGTGCCATCAGTGAGGCCGGGTCCCGCACAGATACGCAGTATTTT,CAISEAGSRTDTQYF
TRBD1,TRBV2,TRBJ2-1,.,TGTGCCAGCAGTCGGGACAGGGGTTGGGATGAGCAGTTCTTC,CASSRDRGWDEQFF
.,TRBV27,TRBJ2-2,.,TGTGCCAGCAGTTTTCTACACACCGGGGAGCTGTTTTTT,CASSFLHTGELFF
TRBD1,TRBV27,TRBJ2-1,.,TGTGCCAGCAGCCGGACAGGGTCCTACAATGAGCAGTTCTTC,CASSRTGSYNEQFF
TRBD2,TRBV11-3,TRBJ2-7,.,TGTGCCAGCAGCTCGACTCTAGCGGGAGTAGACTACGAGCAGTACTTC,CASSSTLAGVDYEQYF
.,TRBV7-8,TRBJ2-6,.,TGTGCCAGCAGCGGACGTGCAGGGGACTACTCTGGGGCCAACGTCCTGACTTTC,CASSGRAGDYSGANVLTF
TRBD1,TRBV29-1,TRBJ1-1,.,TGCAGCGTTGACTCCTCGGGACAGAAGAACACTGAAGCTTTCTTT,CSVDSSGQKNTEAFF
TRBD2,TRBV6-4,TRBJ2-3,.,TGTGCCAGCAGTGTAAACGGGAGGCCATCCACAGATACGCAGTATTTT,CASSVNGRPSTDTQYF
TRBD2,TRBV2,TRBJ2-5,.,TGTGCCAGCAGTGCCACTCTAGCGGGAGTTGGGGAGACCCAGTACTTC,CASSATLAGVGETQYF
.,TRBV7-2,TRBJ2-1,.,TGTGCCAGCAGCCAACTAGCTTCAAATGAGCAGTTCTTC,CASSQLASNEQFF
.,TRBV7-9,TRBJ2-7,once,TGTGCCAGCAGCTTAAGGGGTGGGGCATTCTACGAGCAGTACTTC,CASSLRGGAFYEQYF
TRBD1,TRBV5-6,TRBJ2-5,.,TGTGCCAGCAGTTCGGTAGGGACAGGGGTACAAGAGACCCAGTACTTC,CASSSVGTGVQETQYF
.,TRBV2,TRBJ2-3,once,TGTGCCAGCAGTGACTTACAGGGTACAGATACGCAGTATTTT,CASSDLQGTDTQYF
TRBD2,TRBV5-1,TRBJ2-1,.,TGCGCCAGCAGCTTAGGGGCGGGAGGATCCTACAATGAGCAGTTCTTC,CASSLGAGGSYNEQFF
.,TRBV27,TRBJ2-1,medium-sized,TGTGCCAGCAGTTTATTACTAGCAGACAATGAGCAGTTCTTC,CASSLLLADNEQFF
TRBD1,TRBV11-2,TRBJ2-1,.,TGTGCCAGCAGCTTAGCAGGACAGGGCAATGAGCAGTTCTTC,CASSLAGQGNEQFF
.,TRBV29-1,TRBJ1-5,.,TGCAGCGTGGCACAGGGAGGGGGGGGCAATCAGCCCCAGCATTTT,CSVAQGGGGNQPQHF
.,TRBV19,TRBJ2-7,.,TGTGCCAGTAGCCTCGACAGTGCCTACGAGCAGTACTTC,CASSLDSAYEQYF
TRBD2,TRBV27,TRBJ2-3,.,TGTGCCAGCAGTCTACTTAGCGGGAGTTGGTATTTT,CASSLLSGSWYF
.,TRBV5-1,TRBJ2-5,.,TGCGCCAGCAGCCAAGGGACTCTCCAAGAGACCCAGTACTTC,CASSQGTLQETQYF